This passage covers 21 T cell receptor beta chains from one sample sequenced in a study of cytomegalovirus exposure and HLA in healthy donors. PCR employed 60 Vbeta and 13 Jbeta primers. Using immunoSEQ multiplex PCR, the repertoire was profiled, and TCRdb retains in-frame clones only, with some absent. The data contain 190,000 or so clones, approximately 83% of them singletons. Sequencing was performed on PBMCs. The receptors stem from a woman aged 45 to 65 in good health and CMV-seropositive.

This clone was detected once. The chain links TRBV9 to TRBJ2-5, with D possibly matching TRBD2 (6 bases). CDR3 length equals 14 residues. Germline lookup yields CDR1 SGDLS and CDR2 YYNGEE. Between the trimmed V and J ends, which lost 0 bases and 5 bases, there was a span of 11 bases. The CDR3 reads CASSVDTGGETQYF. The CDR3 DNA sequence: TGTGCCAGCAGCGTAGACACAGGAGGGGAGACCCAGTACTTC.

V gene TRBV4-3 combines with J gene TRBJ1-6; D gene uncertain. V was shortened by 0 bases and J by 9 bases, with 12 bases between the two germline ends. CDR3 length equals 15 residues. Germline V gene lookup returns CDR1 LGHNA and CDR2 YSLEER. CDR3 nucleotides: TGCGCCAGCAGCCAAGATTTGATTGGGAGTTCACCCCTCCACTTT. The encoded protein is CASSQDLIGSSPLHF.

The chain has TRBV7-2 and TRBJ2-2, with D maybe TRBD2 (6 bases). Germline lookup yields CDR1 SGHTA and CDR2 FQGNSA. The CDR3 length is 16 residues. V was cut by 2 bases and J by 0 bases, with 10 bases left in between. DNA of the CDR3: TGTGCCAGCAGCTTATCTGGCGGGGCGAACACCGGGGAGCTGTTTTTT. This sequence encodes CASSLSGGANTGELFF.

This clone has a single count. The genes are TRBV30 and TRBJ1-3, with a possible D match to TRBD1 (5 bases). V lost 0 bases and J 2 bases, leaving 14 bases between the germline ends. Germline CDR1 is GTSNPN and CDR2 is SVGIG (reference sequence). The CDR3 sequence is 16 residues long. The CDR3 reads CAWSVGTDYPGNTIYF. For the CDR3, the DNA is TGTGCCTGGAGTGTAGGGACTGACTACCCTGGAAACACCATATATTTT.

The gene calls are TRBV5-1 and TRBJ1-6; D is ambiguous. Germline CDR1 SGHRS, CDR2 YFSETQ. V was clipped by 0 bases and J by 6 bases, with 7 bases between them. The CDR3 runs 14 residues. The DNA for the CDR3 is TGCGCCAGCAGCTTGGATACAGTTAATTCACCCCTCCACTTT. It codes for CASSLDTVNSPLHF.

CDR3 residues: CASSAELATDTQYF. The CDR3 nucleotides are TGTGCCAGCAGCGCGGAACTAGCGACAGATACGCAGTATTTT. V gene TRBV9 combines with J gene TRBJ2-3; 7 nucleotides agree with TRBD2. The length of the CDR3 is 14 residues. Losses at the gene ends were 3 bases for V and 3 bases for J; bases not matched to a gene: 4. From germline, CDR1 is SGDLS and CDR2 YYNGEE.

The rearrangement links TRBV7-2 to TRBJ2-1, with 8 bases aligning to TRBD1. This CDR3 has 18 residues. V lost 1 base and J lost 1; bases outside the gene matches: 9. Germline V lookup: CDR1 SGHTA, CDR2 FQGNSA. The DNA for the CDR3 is TGTGCCAGCAGCTTAGTTGGGGCAGGGGGCTTGTCCTACAATGAGCAGTTCTTC. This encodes CASSLVGAGGLSYNEQFF.

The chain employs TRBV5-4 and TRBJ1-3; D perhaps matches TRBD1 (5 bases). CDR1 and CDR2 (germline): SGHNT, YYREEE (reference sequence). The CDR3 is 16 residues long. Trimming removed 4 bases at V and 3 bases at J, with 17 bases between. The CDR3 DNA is TGTGCCAGCAGCCAGGGACTGTCGGAAGTTGGAAACACCATATATTTT. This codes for CASSQGLSEVGNTIYF.

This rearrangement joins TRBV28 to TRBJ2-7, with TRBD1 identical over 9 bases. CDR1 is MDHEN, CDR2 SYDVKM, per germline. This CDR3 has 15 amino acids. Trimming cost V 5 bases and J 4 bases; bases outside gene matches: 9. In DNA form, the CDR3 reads TGTGCCAGCAGTCAGACGGGACAGGGAAGGTACGAGCAGTACTTC. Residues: CASSQTGQGRYEQYF.

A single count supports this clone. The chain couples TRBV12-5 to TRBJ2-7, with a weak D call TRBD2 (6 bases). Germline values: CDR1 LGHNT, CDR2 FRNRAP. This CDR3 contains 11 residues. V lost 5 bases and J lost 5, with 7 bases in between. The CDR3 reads CASGRTNEQYF. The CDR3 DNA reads TGTGCTAGTGGTCGGACTAACGAGCAGTACTTC. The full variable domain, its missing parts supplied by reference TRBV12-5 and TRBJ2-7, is DARVTQTPRHKVTEMGQEVTMRCQPILGHNTVFWYRQTMMQGLELLAYFRNRAPLDDSGMPKDRFSAEMPDATLATLKIQPSEPRDSAVYFCASGRTNEQYFGPGTRLTVT.

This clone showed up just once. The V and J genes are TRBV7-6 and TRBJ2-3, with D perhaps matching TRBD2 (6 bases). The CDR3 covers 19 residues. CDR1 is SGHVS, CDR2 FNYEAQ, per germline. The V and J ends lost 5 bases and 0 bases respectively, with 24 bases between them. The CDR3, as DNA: TGTGCCAGCAGCATGCGGAGTAGCGGTTTATTAACTAGCACAGATACGCAGTATTTT. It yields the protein CASSMRSSGLLTSTDTQYF.

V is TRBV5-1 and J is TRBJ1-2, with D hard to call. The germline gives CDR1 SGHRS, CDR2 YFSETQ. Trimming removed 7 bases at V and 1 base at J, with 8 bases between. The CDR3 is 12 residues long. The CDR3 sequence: CASRGDNYGYTF. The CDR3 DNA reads TGCGCCAGCCGCGGGGATAACTATGGCTACACCTTC.

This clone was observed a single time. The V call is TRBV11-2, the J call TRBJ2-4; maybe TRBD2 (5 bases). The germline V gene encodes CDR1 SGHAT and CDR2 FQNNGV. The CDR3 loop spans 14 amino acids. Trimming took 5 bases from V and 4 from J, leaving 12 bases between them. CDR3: CASSPMGGKNIQYF. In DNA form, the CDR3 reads TGTGCCAGCAGCCCCATGGGCGGGAAAAACATTCAGTACTTC.

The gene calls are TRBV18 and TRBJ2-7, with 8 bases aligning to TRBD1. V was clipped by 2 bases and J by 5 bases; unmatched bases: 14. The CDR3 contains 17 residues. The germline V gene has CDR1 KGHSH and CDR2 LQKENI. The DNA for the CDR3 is TGTGCCAGCTCACCAAGACAATGGACAGGGCGTCGAGACGAGCAGTACTTC. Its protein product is CASSPRQWTGRRDEQYF.

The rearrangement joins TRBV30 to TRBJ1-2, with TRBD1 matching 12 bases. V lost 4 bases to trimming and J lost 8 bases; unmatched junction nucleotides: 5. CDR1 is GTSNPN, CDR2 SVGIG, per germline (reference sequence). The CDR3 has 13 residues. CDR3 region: CAWTGQGALGYTF. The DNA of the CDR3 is TGTGCCTGGACGGGACAGGGGGCGTTGGGCTACACCTTC.

The CDR3 region has the DNA TGCGCCAGCAGCTTGTTCCAGGGGAATTCACCCCTCCACTTT. Residues: CASSLFQGNSPLHF. This chain uses TRBV5-1 with TRBJ1-6; perhaps TRBD1 as D (6 bases). Trimming removed 1 base at V and 7 bases at J, with 9 bases between. Germline CDR1 reads SGHRS; CDR2 reads YFSETQ. The CDR3 has 14 residues.

CDR3: CASSYRVSDGYTF. Written as DNA, the CDR3 is TGTGCCAGCAGCTACAGGGTGAGCGATGGCTACACCTTC. The chain has TRBV5-5 and TRBJ1-2, with a weak D call TRBD1 (6 bases). V gave up 3 bases and J gave up 6 bases, with 12 bases separating them. CDR1 is SGHKS and CDR2 is YYEKEE in the germline V gene (reference sequence). The CDR3 runs to 13 residues.

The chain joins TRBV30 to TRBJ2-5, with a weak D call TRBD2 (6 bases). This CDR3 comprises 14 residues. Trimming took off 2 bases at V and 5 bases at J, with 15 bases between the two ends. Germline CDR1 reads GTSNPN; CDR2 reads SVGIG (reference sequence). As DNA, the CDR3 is TGTGCCTGGAGTAAGTCGGCAGGGAGGGAGACCCAGTACTTC. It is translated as CAWSKSAGRETQYF. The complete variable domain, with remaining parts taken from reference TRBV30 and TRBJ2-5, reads SQTIHQWPATLVQPVGSPLSLECTVEGTSNPNLYWYRQAAGRGLQLLFYSVGIGQISSEVPQNLSASRPQDRQFILSSKKLLLSDSGFYLCAWSKSAGRETQYFGPGTRLLVL.

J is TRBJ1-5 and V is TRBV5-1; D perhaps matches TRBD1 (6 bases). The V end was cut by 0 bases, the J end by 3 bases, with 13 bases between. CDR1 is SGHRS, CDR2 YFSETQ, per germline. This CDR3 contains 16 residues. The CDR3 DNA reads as TGCGCCAGCAGCTTGGGGGACAACGAACACAATCAGCCCCAGCATTTT. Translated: CASSLGDNEHNQPQHF.

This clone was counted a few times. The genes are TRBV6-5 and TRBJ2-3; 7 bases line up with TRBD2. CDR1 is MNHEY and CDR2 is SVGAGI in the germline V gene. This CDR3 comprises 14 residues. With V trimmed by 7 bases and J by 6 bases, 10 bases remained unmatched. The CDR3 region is CASKRLAVPDTQYF. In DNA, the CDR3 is TGTGCCAGCAAGCGCCTAGCGGTGCCCGATACGCAGTATTTT.

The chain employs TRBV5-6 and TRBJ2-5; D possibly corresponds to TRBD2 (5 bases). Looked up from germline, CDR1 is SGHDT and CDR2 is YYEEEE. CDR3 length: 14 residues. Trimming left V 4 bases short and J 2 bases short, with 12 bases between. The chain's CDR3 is CASSANPGQETQYF. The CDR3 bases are TGTGCCAGCAGCGCGAACCCGGGGCAAGAGACCCAGTACTTC. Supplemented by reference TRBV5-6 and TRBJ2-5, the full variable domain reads DAGVTQSPTHLIKTRGQQVTLRCSPKSGHDTVSWYQQALGQGPQFIFQYYEEEERQRGNFPDRFSGHQFPNYSSELNVNALLLGDSALYLCASSANPGQETQYFGPGTRLLVL.